This T cell receptor beta chain derives from a study of cytotoxic CD8 clonotypes in ibrutinib-treated CLL. Study details: Each sample contained, on average, about 250,000 productive templates and 80,000 to 95,000 productive rearrangements.

Study-wide results and caveats: Researchers report that baseline clonality outpaced age-matched healthy donors and tracked circulating CD8+ T-cell counts.

Assay used: immunoSEQ multiplex PCR; TCRdb lists only in-frame clones, some missing. The repertoire holds under 150,000 clones, with approximately 80% as singletons. Germline V gives CDR1 WNHNN, CDR2 SYGVQD (reference sequence). V shed 5 bases and J 7 bases; nucleotides not matched to a gene: 5. There are 14 residues in the CDR3. In regard to this clone: Its specificity is unknown.

This TCR was recovered from a human donor with chronic lymphocytic leukemia. The chain links TRBV10-1 to TRBJ1-6; TRBD1 matches at 7 bases. Specimen: PBMCs, collected after 36 months of ibrutinib treatment. The DNA of the CDR3 is TGCGCCAGCAGTTCACAGGGGCGGAATTCACCCCTCCACTTT. Its translation is CASSSQGRNSPLHF.